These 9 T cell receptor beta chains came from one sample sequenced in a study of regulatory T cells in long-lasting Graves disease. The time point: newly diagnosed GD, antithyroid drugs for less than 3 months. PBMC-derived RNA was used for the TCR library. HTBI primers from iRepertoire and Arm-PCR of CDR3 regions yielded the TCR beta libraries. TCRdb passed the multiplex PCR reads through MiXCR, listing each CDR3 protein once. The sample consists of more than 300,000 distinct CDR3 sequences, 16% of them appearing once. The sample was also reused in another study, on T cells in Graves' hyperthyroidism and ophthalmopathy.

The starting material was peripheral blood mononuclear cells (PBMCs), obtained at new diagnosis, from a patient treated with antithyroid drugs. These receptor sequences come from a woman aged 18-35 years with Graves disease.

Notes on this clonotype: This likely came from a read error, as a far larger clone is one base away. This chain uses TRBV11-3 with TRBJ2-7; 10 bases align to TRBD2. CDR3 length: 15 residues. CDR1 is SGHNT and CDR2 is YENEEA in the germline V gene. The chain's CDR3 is CAGSLLTSGPREQYF. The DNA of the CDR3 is TGTGCCGGCAGCTTACTGACTAGCGGGCCTCGCGAGCAGTACTTC. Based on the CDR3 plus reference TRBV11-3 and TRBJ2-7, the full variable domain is EAGVVQSPRYKIIEKKQPVAFWCNPISGHNTLYWYLQNLGQGPELLIRYENEEAVDDSQLPKDRFSAERLKGVDSTLKIQPAELGDSAVYLCAGSLLTSGPREQYFGPGTRLTVT.

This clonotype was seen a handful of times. The CDR3 DNA reads as TGCAGTGCTAGAGACCTAATGACTAGCGGGAGGACGTACGAGCAGTACTTC. As protein: CSARDLMTSGRTYEQYF. The rearrangement uses TRBV20-1 and TRBJ2-7; 13 positions match TRBD2. Unmatched junction bases numbered 9, after V lost 0 bases and J lost 4 bases. Germline V gene lookup returns CDR1 DFQATT and CDR2 SNEGSKA (reference sequence). The CDR3 consists of 17 residues.

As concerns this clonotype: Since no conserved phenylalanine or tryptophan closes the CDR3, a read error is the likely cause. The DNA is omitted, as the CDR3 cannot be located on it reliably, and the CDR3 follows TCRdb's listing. CDR3 sequence reads: CAWSVLRESI. The genes are TRBV30 and TRBJ2-2; no check of the table's D call, TRBD2, against the DNA was made. The CDR3 sequence runs 10 residues, both termini included. The V gene's germline CDR1 is GTSNPN and CDR2 SVGIG (reference sequence).

The CDR3 here is CASRSYLAGIETQYF. For the CDR3, the DNA is TGTGCCAGCAGGTCCTACCTAGCGGGGATAGAGACCCAGTACTTC. The chain couples TRBV6-1 to TRBJ2-5; TRBD2 aligns across 9 bases. Germline CDR1 MNHNS, CDR2 SASEGT. This CDR3 comprises 15 residues. The V gene end was trimmed by 6 bases and the J gene end by 4 bases; junction bases not matched to a gene: 9.

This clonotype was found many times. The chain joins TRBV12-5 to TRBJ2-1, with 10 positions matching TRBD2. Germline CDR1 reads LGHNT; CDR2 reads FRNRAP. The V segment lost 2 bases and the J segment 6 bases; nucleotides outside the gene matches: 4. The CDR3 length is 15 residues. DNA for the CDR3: TGTGCTAGTGGTTTGATGCTAGCGGGAGCCAATGAGCAGTTCTTC. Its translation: CASGLMLAGANEQFF.

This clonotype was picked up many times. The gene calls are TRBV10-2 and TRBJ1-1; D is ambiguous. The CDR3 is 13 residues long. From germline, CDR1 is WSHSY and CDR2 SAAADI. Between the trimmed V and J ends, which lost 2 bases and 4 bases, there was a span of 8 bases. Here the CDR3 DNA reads TGCGCCAGCAGTGAGCCGGAATTCACTGAAGCTTTCTTT. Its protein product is CASSEPEFTEAFF.

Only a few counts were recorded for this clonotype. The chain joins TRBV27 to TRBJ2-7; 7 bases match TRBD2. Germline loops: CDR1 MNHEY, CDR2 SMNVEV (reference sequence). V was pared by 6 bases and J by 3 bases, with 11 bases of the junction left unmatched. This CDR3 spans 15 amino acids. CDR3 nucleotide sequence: TGTGCCAGCAGCCCCGAAGGCGGGAGATTCTACGAGCAGTACTTC. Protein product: CASSPEGGRFYEQYF.

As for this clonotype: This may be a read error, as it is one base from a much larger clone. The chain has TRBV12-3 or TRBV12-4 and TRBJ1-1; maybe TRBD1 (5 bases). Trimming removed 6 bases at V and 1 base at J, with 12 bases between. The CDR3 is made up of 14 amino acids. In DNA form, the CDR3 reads TGTGCCAGCAGGAAACGCAGGGAGAACACTGAAGCTTTCTTT. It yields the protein CASRKRRENTEAFF.

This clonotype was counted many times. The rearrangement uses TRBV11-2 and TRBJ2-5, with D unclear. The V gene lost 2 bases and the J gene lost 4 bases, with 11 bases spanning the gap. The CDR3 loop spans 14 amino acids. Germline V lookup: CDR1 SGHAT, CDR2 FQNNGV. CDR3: CASSLIGDGETQYF. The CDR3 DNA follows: TGTGCCAGCAGCTTAATCGGAGACGGAGAGACCCAGTACTTC.